Sequencing of this T cell receptor beta chain was carried out in a study of CD8+ T cells in alopecia areata. It was cDNA, reverse transcribed from extracted RNA, that served as the sequencing template. Measured with immunoSEQ multiplex PCR; TCRdb has only the in-frame clones, and not every one. This sample has under 350,000 clones, with 58% found just once. This CDR3 contains 17 residues. Germline loops: CDR1 LGHNA, CDR2 YSLEER. V lost 0 bases to trimming and J lost 9 bases; unmatched junction nucleotides: 11. Treatment denoted: oral pan-JAK inhibitor, 5-10 mg twice daily. This rearrangement joins TRBV4-3 to TRBJ1-6; 7 bases are a match to TRBD1. The clonotype comes from a human donor with alopecia areata. Here the sequenced sample was CD4+ T cells sorted from blood, taken at week 24, from a patient treated with tofacitinib. The CDR3 DNA reads as TGCGCCAGCAGCCAAGATATAGAGGGGGCAGGGGGTTCACCCCTCCACTTT. Its protein is CASSQDIEGAGGSPLHF.